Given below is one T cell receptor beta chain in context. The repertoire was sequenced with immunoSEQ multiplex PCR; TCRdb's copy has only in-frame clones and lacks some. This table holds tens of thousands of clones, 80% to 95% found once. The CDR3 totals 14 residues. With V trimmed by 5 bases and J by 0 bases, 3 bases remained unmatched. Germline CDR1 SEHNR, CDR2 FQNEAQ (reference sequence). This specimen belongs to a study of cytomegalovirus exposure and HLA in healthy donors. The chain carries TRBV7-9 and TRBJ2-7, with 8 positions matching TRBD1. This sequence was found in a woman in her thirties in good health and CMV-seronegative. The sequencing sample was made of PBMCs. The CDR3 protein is CASSLGQASYEQYF. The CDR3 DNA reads TGTGCCAGCAGCCTGGGACAGGCCTCCTACGAGCAGTACTTC.